The clone carrying this TCR beta chain has only one observation. There are 13 residues in the CDR3. Germline V CDR1 and CDR2: ENHRY, SYGVKD. Trimming took 7 bases from V and 3 from J, leaving 12 bases between them. The data were taken from a study of OX40 agonist ivuxolimab in advanced cancers. Some clones are missing from TCRdb's copy, which holds only in-frame ones; the method was immunoSEQ multiplex PCR. The sample has about 100,000 clones, 70% to 90% seen once. The sequenced sample was CD4+ or CD8+ T cells sorted from blood, obtained in a trial of the OX40 agonist ivuxolimab. The TCR originated in an adult with an advanced solid tumor such as melanoma, head and neck, liver or kidney cancer. The gene calls are TRBV10-3 and TRBJ1-1; D gene ambiguous. The CDR3, as DNA: TGTGCCATCAATCCCCGAGGCGACACTGAAGCTTTCTTT. This codes for CAINPRGDTEAFF.